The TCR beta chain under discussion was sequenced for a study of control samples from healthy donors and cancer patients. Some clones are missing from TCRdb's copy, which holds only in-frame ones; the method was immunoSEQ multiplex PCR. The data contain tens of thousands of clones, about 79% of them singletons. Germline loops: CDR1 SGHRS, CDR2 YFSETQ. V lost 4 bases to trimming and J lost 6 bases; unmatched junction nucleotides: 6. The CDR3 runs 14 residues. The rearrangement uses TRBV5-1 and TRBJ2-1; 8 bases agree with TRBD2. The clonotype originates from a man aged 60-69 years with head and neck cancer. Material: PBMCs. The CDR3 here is CASSPGTSGNEQFF. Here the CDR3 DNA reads TGCGCCAGCAGCCCAGGGACTAGTGGCAATGAGCAGTTCTTC. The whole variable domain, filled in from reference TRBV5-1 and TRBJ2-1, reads KAGVTQTPRYLIKTRGQQVTLSCSPISGHRSVSWYQQTPGQGLQFLFEYFSETQRNKGNFPGRFSGRQFSNSRSEMNVSTLELGDSALYLCASSPGTSGNEQFFGPGTRLTVL.